Listed below are T cell receptor beta chains from one sample, sequenced in a study of T cell responses to AZD1222 COVID-19 vaccine. Sequencing was performed with immunoSEQ multiplex PCR; in TCRdb, only in-frame clones are kept and a portion is missing. The sample contains approximately 130,000 clones, roughly 93% of which appear only once. Sequenced here: peripheral blood, sampled on day 0 of AZD1222 vaccination. The receptors were gathered from an adult in good health. CDR3s include the opening cysteine and the closing phenylalanine or tryptophan. The order of the fields is V gene, D gene, J gene, clone size, CDR3 protein, CDR3 DNA. D genes are given only for firm matches. Clone size appears in some rows only: once, few, many, or a class for an expanded clone.

v_call: TRBV6-6
d_call: NA
j_call: TRBJ1-1
clone_size: once
cdr3_aa: CASSPSGGLTEAFF
cdr3_nt: TGTGCCAGCAGTCCCTCCGGAGGGCTCACTGAAGCTTTCTTT

v_call: TRBV9
d_call: NA
j_call: TRBJ1-3
clone_size: NA
cdr3_aa: CASSVAGGLFSGNTIYF
cdr3_nt: TGTGCCAGCAGCGTAGCGGGGGGGCTATTCTCTGGAAACACCATATATTTT

v_call: TRBV15
d_call: NA
j_call: TRBJ1-4
clone_size: NA
cdr3_aa: CATSRTANEKLFF
cdr3_nt: TGTGCCACCAGCAGGACAGCTAATGAAAAACTGTTTTTT

v_call: TRBV4-2
d_call: NA
j_call: TRBJ1-2
clone_size: NA
cdr3_aa: CASSLQGRGGYGYTF
cdr3_nt: TGTGCCAGCAGCCTCCAGGGGAGGGGGGGCTATGGCTACACCTTC

v_call: TRBV9
d_call: TRBD1
j_call: TRBJ2-5
clone_size: NA
cdr3_aa: CASSGGDRGHETQYF
cdr3_nt: TGTGCCAGCAGCGGTGGAGACAGGGGGCACGAGACCCAGTACTTC

v_call: TRBV7-8
d_call: NA
j_call: TRBJ1-1
clone_size: few
cdr3_aa: CASSLQGFYTEAFF
cdr3_nt: TGTGCCAGCAGCTTACAGGGCTTTTACACTGAAGCTTTCTTT

v_call: TRBV19
d_call: NA
j_call: TRBJ1-6
clone_size: NA
cdr3_aa: CASSIRGWGRSNSPLHF
cdr3_nt: TGTGCCAGTAGTATTCGAGGATGGGGGCGCAGTAATTCACCCCTCCACTTT

v_call: TRBV7-2
d_call: NA
j_call: TRBJ1-1
clone_size: NA
cdr3_aa: CASSLFGLNTEAFF
cdr3_nt: TGTGCCAGCAGCTTGTTCGGATTGAACACTGAAGCTTTCTTT

v_call: TRBV12-3/TRBV12-4
d_call: NA
j_call: TRBJ1-5
clone_size: NA
cdr3_aa: CASTWDFSQPQHF
cdr3_nt: TGTGCCAGCACCTGGGACTTCAGTCAGCCCCAGCATTTT

v_call: TRBV4-2
d_call: NA
j_call: TRBJ1-2
clone_size: few
cdr3_aa: CASSQASSGPRGGYTF
cdr3_nt: TGTGCCAGCAGCCAAGCCTCGTCGGGGCCCAGGGGTGGCTACACCTTC

v_call: TRBV10-3
d_call: NA
j_call: TRBJ1-1
clone_size: NA
cdr3_aa: CAISGTGYAEAFF
cdr3_nt: TGTGCCATCAGTGGAACAGGCTACGCTGAAGCTTTCTTT

v_call: TRBV9
d_call: NA
j_call: TRBJ2-2
clone_size: NA
cdr3_aa: CASSADPGNTGELFF
cdr3_nt: TGTGCCAGCAGCGCCGACCCAGGGAACACCGGGGAGCTGTTTTTT

v_call: TRBV9
d_call: NA
j_call: TRBJ1-5
clone_size: NA
cdr3_aa: CASSPDGNHQPQHF
cdr3_nt: TGTGCCAGCAGCCCGGACGGGAATCATCAGCCCCAGCATTTT

v_call: TRBV27
d_call: NA
j_call: TRBJ1-2
clone_size: NA
cdr3_aa: CASSSLSERYGYTF
cdr3_nt: TGTGCCAGCAGTTCCCTTTCCGAACGCTATGGCTACACCTTC

v_call: TRBV12-3/TRBV12-4
d_call: NA
j_call: TRBJ1-2
clone_size: NA
cdr3_aa: CASSFQGHGYTF
cdr3_nt: TGTGCCAGCAGTTTTCAGGGGCACGGCTACACCTTC

v_call: TRBV27
d_call: TRBD2
j_call: TRBJ2-3
clone_size: NA
cdr3_aa: CASSLSWGGRGTDTQYF
cdr3_nt: TGTGCCAGCAGTTTATCGTGGGGGGGAAGAGGAACAGATACGCAGTATTTT

v_call: TRBV20-1
d_call: NA
j_call: TRBJ1-2
clone_size: once
cdr3_aa: CSAREKMGYTF
cdr3_nt: TGCAGTGCTAGAGAAAAAATGGGCTACACCTTC

v_call: TRBV6-5
d_call: TRBD1
j_call: TRBJ2-1
clone_size: NA
cdr3_aa: CASSPQGASDNEQFF
cdr3_nt: TGTGCCAGCAGTCCACAGGGGGCTTCGGACAATGAGCAGTTCTTC

v_call: TRBV7-8
d_call: NA
j_call: TRBJ1-1
clone_size: NA
cdr3_aa: CASSLDWGNTEAFF
cdr3_nt: TGTGCCAGCAGCTTAGACTGGGGAAACACTGAAGCTTTCTTT

v_call: TRBV7-6
d_call: NA
j_call: TRBJ2-5
clone_size: once
cdr3_aa: CASSLAQVGQETQYF
cdr3_nt: TGTGCCAGCAGCTTAGCGCAGGTGGGGCAAGAGACCCAGTACTTC

v_call: TRBV7-9
d_call: TRBD1
j_call: TRBJ1-6
clone_size: NA
cdr3_aa: CASSRGTDYSPLHF
cdr3_nt: TGTGCCAGCAGTCGCGGGACAGACTATTCACCCCTCCACTTT

v_call: TRBV7-9
d_call: NA
j_call: TRBJ1-1
clone_size: NA
cdr3_aa: CASSLESNTEAFF
cdr3_nt: TGTGCCAGCAGCTTAGAGTCGAACACTGAAGCTTTCTTT

v_call: TRBV10-3
d_call: TRBD1
j_call: TRBJ1-1
clone_size: NA
cdr3_aa: CATRQGGSTEAFF
cdr3_nt: TGTGCCACCCGACAGGGGGGGAGTACTGAAGCTTTCTTT

v_call: TRBV4-1
d_call: NA
j_call: TRBJ1-5
clone_size: NA
cdr3_aa: CASSHTPKISNQPQHF
cdr3_nt: TGCGCCAGCAGCCATACCCCAAAAATTAGCAATCAGCCCCAGCATTTT

v_call: TRBV9
d_call: TRBD1
j_call: TRBJ2-7
clone_size: NA
cdr3_aa: CASSVDGTDSYEQYF
cdr3_nt: TGTGCCAGCAGCGTAGATGGGACAGACTCCTACGAGCAGTACTTC